This T cell receptor beta chain was observed in a study of neurological immune-mediated disorders. This CDR3 has 17 residues. Germline CDR1 and CDR2: MGHRA and YSYEKL. With 1 base removed from V and 1 base from J, the gap between germline ends came to 16 bases. This clonotype was counted many times. Its antigen is unidentified. Study conclusions and caveats: Healthy controls had more TCR clonal expansion than multiple sclerosis, which showed the least, whereas HTLV-1-associated myelopathy showed the most.

In every sequencing run, more than 180 million TCR-beta sequences were generated from 15-18 subjects. TCRdb reprocessed the 5' RACE reads via MiXCR and lists one record per CDR3 protein. The sample gives about 59,000 distinct CDR3 sequences, roughly 12% of which show up once; roughly 10% is in the top ten. The rearrangement links TRBV4-1 to TRBJ1-1, with no clear D. This clonotype was obtained from a woman aged 60-75 years with HTLV-1-associated myelopathy (HAM/TSP). Sequences were obtained from PBMCs. The CDR3 here is CASSQAGAPFKNTEAFF. CDR3 bases: TGCGCCAGCAGCCAAGCGGGAGCCCCATTCAAGAACACTGAAGCTTTCTTT.